The clone carrying this TCR beta chain was counted between two and nine times. What it binds is not known. V was trimmed by 2 bases and J by 2 bases, leaving 4 bases between them. CDR3 length: 13 amino acids. Germline CDR1 is SGHTA and CDR2 is FQGNSA. The source of the sample is a study of OX40 agonist ivuxolimab in advanced cancers. Broader study findings: At doses 0.1 to 3.0 mg/kg, CD4+ and CD8+ clones expanded.

Data came from immunoSEQ multiplex PCR; TCRdb stores just in-frame clones and leaves some out. The data contain under 80,000 clones, roughly 85% of them singletons. Source: CD4+ or CD8+ T cells sorted from blood, taken in a trial of the OX40 agonist ivuxolimab. The gene calls are TRBV7-2 and TRBJ1-5; D is unclear. This sequence was found in an adult with an advanced solid tumor such as melanoma, head and neck, liver or kidney cancer. The CDR3 DNA is TGTGCCAGCAGCTTACACGGCAATCAGCCCCAGCATTTT. Its protein product is CASSLHGNQPQHF.